Listed here is a single T cell receptor beta chain. No antigen is known for it. The sample belongs to a study of cytomegalovirus exposure and HLA in healthy donors. Study results and caveats: Sequencing had likely introduced a cluster of highly shared sequence variants as an artifact. It was only CMV serostatus that was available as immune exposure information.

The PCR contained 60 Vbeta and 13 Jbeta primers. Here immunoSEQ multiplex PCR was the method, and the copy in TCRdb shows in-frame clones only, minus some. The table records some 200,000 clones, roughly 84% of them present only once. The ends were cut back, 5 bases at V and 4 bases at J, with 6 bases in the middle. The CDR3 sequence is 11 residues long. The germline V gene encodes CDR1 PRHDT and CDR2 FYEKMQ (reference sequence). The sample comprised PBMCs. The TCR comes from a girl in the first two years of life in good health and CMV-seronegative. The chain combines TRBV13 with TRBJ2-7; TRBD1 might be the D (5 bases). The CDR3 DNA is TGTGCCAGCAGCCAGGGTTACGAGCAGTACTTC. Protein: CASSQGYEQYF.